Presented here are 6 T cell receptor beta chains from one specimen sequenced in a study of OX40 agonist ivuxolimab in advanced cancers. Using immunoSEQ multiplex PCR, the repertoire was profiled, and TCRdb retains in-frame clones only, with some absent. The sample consists of about 48,000 clones, more than 75% of them appearing once. Sample: CD4+ or CD8+ T cells sorted from blood, taken in a trial of the OX40 agonist ivuxolimab. The receptors shown here come from an adult with an advanced solid tumor such as melanoma, head and neck, liver or kidney cancer.

This clone occurred once. J is TRBJ1-6 and V is TRBV28; tentative D call: TRBD1 (5 bases). Germline V lookup: CDR1 MDHEN, CDR2 SYDVKM. V was trimmed by 6 bases and J by 15 bases, leaving 15 bases between them. CDR3 size: 12 residues. CDR3 amino acids: CASRGDFSDLHF. The CDR3 nucleotides read TGTGCCAGCAGGGGGGACTTCTCCGACCTCCACTTT.

The count of this clone is one. V usage is TRBV28 and J usage is TRBJ2-1; 10 nucleotides line up with TRBD2. Losses at the gene ends were 6 bases for V and 8 bases for J; bases not matched to a gene: 4. The CDR3 has 13 amino acids. CDR1 MDHEN and CDR2 SYDVKM come from the germline V gene. CDR3 region: CASSRAGGHEQFF. The CDR3 DNA reads TGTGCCAGCAGCAGAGCGGGAGGGCATGAGCAGTTCTTC.

The chain has TRBV7-9 and TRBJ1-1, with D possibly matching TRBD1 (5 bases). The germline CDR1 and CDR2 sequences are SEHNR and FQNEAQ (reference sequence). The germline V and J ends were trimmed by 8 bases and 4 bases, with 14 bases remaining between them. The CDR3 runs 13 residues. CDR3 amino acids: CASDRGGGTEAFF. The CDR3 DNA reads TGTGCCAGCGATCGGGGGGGAGGCACTGAAGCTTTCTTT.

This chain's CDR3 is CASSPGGEDTQYF. The CDR3 DNA is TGTGCCAGCAGCCCGGGGGGGGAAGATACGCAGTATTTT. This chain uses TRBV7-8 with TRBJ2-3; TRBD2 matches at 8 bases. Germline V gene data show CDR1 as SGHVS and CDR2 as FQNEAQ. Trimming cost V 5 bases and J 5 bases; bases outside gene matches: 3. The CDR3 has 13 residues. The entire variable domain, with the rest obtained from reference TRBV7-8 and TRBJ2-3, is as follows: GAGVSQSPRYKVAKRGQDVALRCDPISGHVSLFWYQQALGQGPEFLTYFQNEAQLDKSGLPSDRFFAERPEGSVSTLKIQRTQQEDSAVYLCASSPGGEDTQYFGPGTRLTVL.

This sequence joins TRBV7-2 and TRBJ2-5; TRBD2 matches at 9 bases. Trimming cost V 4 bases and J 6 bases; bases outside gene matches: 9. Germline loops: CDR1 SGHTA, CDR2 FQGNSA. The CDR3 covers 15 residues. The CDR3 bases are TGTGCCAGCAGCTGGGGGGGTAGCGGGAGTCAGACCCAGTACTTC. Protein: CASSWGGSGSQTQYF.

The V and J genes are TRBV18 and TRBJ1-1; D call uncertain. Germline V CDR1 and CDR2: KGHSH, LQKENI. The length of the CDR3 is 15 residues. The V gene lost 0 bases and the J gene lost 8 bases, with 16 bases spanning the gap. CDR3 in amino acids: CASSPPRAAESEAFF. CDR3 sequence (DNA): TGTGCCAGCTCACCACCTCGGGCTGCGGAATCAGAAGCTTTCTTT. The full variable domain, with the rest looked up from reference TRBV18 and TRBJ1-1, is NAGVMQNPRHLVRRRGQEARLRCSPMKGHSHVYWYRQLPEEGLKFMVYLQKENIIDESGMPKERFSAEFPKEGPSILRIQQVVRGDSAAYFCASSPPRAAESEAFFGQGTRLTVV.